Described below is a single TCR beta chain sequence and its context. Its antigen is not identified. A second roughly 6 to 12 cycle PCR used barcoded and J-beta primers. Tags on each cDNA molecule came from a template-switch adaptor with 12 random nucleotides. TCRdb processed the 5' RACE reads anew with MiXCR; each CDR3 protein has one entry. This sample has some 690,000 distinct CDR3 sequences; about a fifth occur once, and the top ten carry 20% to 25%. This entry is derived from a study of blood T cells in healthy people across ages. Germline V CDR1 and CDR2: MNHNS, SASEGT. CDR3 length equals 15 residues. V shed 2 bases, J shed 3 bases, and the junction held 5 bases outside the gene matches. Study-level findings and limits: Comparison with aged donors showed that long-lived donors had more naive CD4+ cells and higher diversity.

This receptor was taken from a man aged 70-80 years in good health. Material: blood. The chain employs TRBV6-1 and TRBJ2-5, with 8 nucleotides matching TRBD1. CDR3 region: CASSEFGQGKETQYF. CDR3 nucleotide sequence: TGTGCCAGCAGTGAATTCGGACAGGGCAAAGAGACCCAGTACTTC.